The 27 T cell receptor beta chains presented below share a single source sample, sequenced in a study of neoadjuvant anti-PD-1 for oral cavity cancer. The repertoire was sequenced with immunoSEQ multiplex PCR; TCRdb's copy has only in-frame clones and lacks some. The sample records 13,000 to 15,000 clones, approximately 70% being singletons. Sample: PBMCs, taken before nivolumab (anti-PD-1) treatment. These receptors all come from a person aged 40 to 85 with oral cavity squamous cell carcinoma.

This clone appeared a few times. This rearrangement joins TRBV10-3 to TRBJ1-3; unclear D gene. CDR1 is ENHRY, CDR2 SYGVKD, per germline. The V gene lost 3 bases and the J gene lost 0 bases, with 6 bases spanning the gap. This CDR3 contains 14 residues. CDR3 DNA sequence: TGTGCCATCAGTGAACCGCGCTCTGGAAACACCATATATTTT. Protein product: CAISEPRSGNTIYF.

A few counts support this clone. The chain is built from TRBV19 and TRBJ1-5, with TRBD1 as a possible D gene (5 bases). The V and J ends lost 7 bases and 3 bases respectively, with 25 bases between them. Germline CDR1 LNHDA, CDR2 SQIVND (reference sequence). This CDR3 is 18 amino acids long. The CDR3 DNA reads TGTGCCAGTAAGTCGCCTGTAGGGACCCACAGGACCAATCAGCCCCAGCATTTT. This codes for CASKSPVGTHRTNQPQHF.

The sample holds a few counts of this clone. The V and J genes are TRBV5-1 and TRBJ2-2; D may be TRBD2 (5 bases). The germline CDR1 and CDR2 sequences are SGHRS and YFSETQ. CDR3 length: 16 residues. Trimming pared 4 bases from V and 2 bases from J, leaving 15 bases between. The chain's CDR3 is CASSTRSSQNTGELFF. The CDR3 coding sequence is TGCGCCAGCAGCACTAGGTCTAGCCAAAACACCGGGGAGCTGTTTTTT.

This chain uses TRBV7-2 with TRBJ1-6, with 7 bases aligning to TRBD1. Germline V gene sequence: CDR1 SGHTA, CDR2 FQGNSA. The CDR3 spans 14 residues. The J segment lost 8 bases and the V segment lost 5 bases, leaving 6 bases of the junction unmatched. The DNA of the CDR3 is TGTGCCAGCAGCCCGGACAGGTCGGATTCACCCCTCCACTTT. Protein sequence: CASSPDRSDSPLHF.

The V call is TRBV30, the J call TRBJ2-3, with D unresolved. This CDR3 has 14 amino acids. V was trimmed by 3 bases and J by 3 bases, leaving 13 bases between them. Germline-derived CDR1 and CDR2 are GTSNPN and SVGIG (reference sequence). In nucleotides, the CDR3 is TGTGCCTGGAGAGGGCTAGTTCCGACAGATACGCAGTATTTT. Its protein is CAWRGLVPTDTQYF.

The chain carries TRBV5-1 and TRBJ1-4, with TRBD1 matching 7 bases. This CDR3 is built from 14 residues. The germline CDR1 and CDR2 sequences are SGHRS and YFSETQ. J was trimmed by 13 bases and V by 3 bases; bases with no gene match: 12. The CDR3 reads CASSSQGQEYGLFF. In DNA form, the CDR3 reads TGCGCCAGCAGCTCCCAAGGACAGGAGTATGGACTGTTTTTT. Together with reference TRBV5-1 and TRBJ1-4, the CDR3 gives the full variable domain: KAGVTQTPRYLIKTRGQQVTLSCSPISGHRSVSWYQQTPGQGLQFLFEYFSETQRNKGNFPGRFSGRQFSNSRSEMNVSTLELGDSALYLCASSSQGQEYGLFFGSGTQLSVL.

The J gene is TRBJ2-5, the V gene TRBV21-1; the table names TRBD2, a call not compared with the DNA. TRBV21-1 is a pseudogene locus. The CDR3 contains 15 residues. CDR3 protein: CASSKGLAGQETQYF. Here the CDR3 DNA reads TGTGCCAGCAGCAAAGGACTAGCGGGCCAAGAGACCCAGTACTTC.

The rearrangement uses TRBV29-1 and TRBJ1-4; no firm D call. The V end was cut by 4 bases, the J end by 7 bases, with 13 bases between. Per germline, CDR1 SQVTM and CDR2 ANQGSEA. The CDR3 runs to 13 residues. CDR3 in amino acids: CSVGLAGSEKLFF. The CDR3 nucleotides read TGCAGCGTTGGGTTGGCGGGGAGTGAAAAACTGTTTTTT.

The genes are TRBV9 and TRBJ2-4, with 8 bases that match TRBD1. V was clipped by 0 bases and J by 6 bases; unmatched bases: 2. The CDR3 is made up of 14 amino acids. Germline CDR1 and CDR2: SGDLS and YYNGEE. CDR3 DNA: TGTGCCAGCAGCGTAGCTGGACAGGGAAACATTCAGTACTTC. Translated: CASSVAGQGNIQYF.

The chain uses TRBV7-9 and TRBJ2-1; D remains ambiguous. V was cut by 4 bases and J by 8 bases, with 9 bases left in between. Germline V gene sequence: CDR1 SEHNR, CDR2 FQNEAQ (reference sequence). The CDR3 spans 12 residues. The CDR3 sequence is CASSSNFDEQFF. The CDR3 DNA is TGTGCCAGCAGCTCGAACTTCGATGAGCAGTTCTTC.

This chain links TRBV2 with TRBJ1-2, with a possible D match to TRBD1 (6 bases). The germline CDR1 and CDR2 sequences are SNHLY and FYNNEI. V was shortened by 6 bases and J by 4 bases, with 15 bases between the two germline ends. The CDR3 has 14 residues. CDR3 protein: CASRLQGHAYGYTF. The CDR3 region has the DNA TGTGCCAGCAGACTCCAGGGACATGCCTATGGCTACACCTTC.

V usage is TRBV29-1 and J usage is TRBJ2-5; D is possibly TRBD2 (6 bases). CDR1 is SQVTM, CDR2 ANQGSEA, per germline. Deletions cut 6 bases from V and 4 bases from J, with 15 bases between. This CDR3 has 13 residues. CDR3 in DNA: TGCAGCGTCACCCCACTAGCTCGAGAGACCCAGTACTTC. This sequence encodes CSVTPLARETQYF.

The V gene is TRBV12-5, the J gene TRBJ2-1; TRBD2 matches at 7 bases. CDR3 length: 15 amino acids. The J segment lost 8 bases and the V segment lost 2 bases, leaving 9 bases of the junction unmatched. Germline V CDR1 and CDR2: LGHNT, FRNRAP. CDR3 loop: CASGLWRGYVDEQFF. As DNA, the CDR3 is TGTGCTAGTGGTTTGTGGCGGGGGTACGTCGATGAGCAGTTCTTC.

The CDR3 DNA sequence: TGTGCCAGCAGCTTACTAAGCCGGAGTAGCACAGATACGCAGTATTTT. Protein sequence: CASSLLSRSSTDTQYF. The chain uses TRBV13 and TRBJ2-3; D call uncertain. The ends were cut back, 2 bases at V and 0 bases at J, with 12 bases in the middle. The CDR3 is made up of 16 amino acids. CDR1 PRHDT and CDR2 FYEKMQ come from the germline V gene (reference sequence).

V usage is TRBV11-2 and J usage is TRBJ2-7; maybe TRBD1 (6 bases). The V gene lost 5 bases and the J gene lost 3 bases, with 8 bases spanning the gap. CDR1 SGHAT and CDR2 FQNNGV come from the germline V gene. This CDR3 has 12 residues. CDR3 bases: TGTGCCAGCAGCCCGGACAGCTACGAGCAGTACTTC. Its protein is CASSPDSYEQYF.

The chain employs TRBV7-2 and TRBJ1-1, with D maybe TRBD1 (6 bases). Germline V lookup: CDR1 SGHTA, CDR2 FQGNSA. The V and J ends lost 3 bases and 7 bases respectively, with 12 bases between them. There are 13 residues in the CDR3. CDR3: CASSFPGASEAFF. For the CDR3, the DNA is TGTGCCAGCAGCTTTCCAGGGGCTAGTGAAGCTTTCTTT.

This chain connects TRBV29-1 to TRBJ2-1; D ambiguous. CDR1 SQVTM and CDR2 ANQGSEA come from the germline V gene. This CDR3 spans 11 amino acids. V was shortened by 4 bases and J by 2 bases, with 3 bases between the two germline ends. The CDR3 reads CSVGPYNEQFF. The CDR3 DNA reads as TGCAGCGTTGGCCCCTACAATGAGCAGTTCTTC.

The count of this clone is one. CDR3 DNA sequence: TGTGCCAGCAGCTTAGCAACAAGCTATGGCTACACCTTC. It is translated as CASSLATSYGYTF. This chain uses TRBV7-9 with TRBJ1-2, with D hard to call. Trimming took off 0 bases at V and 4 bases at J, with 6 bases between the two ends. The length of the CDR3 is 13 residues. Germline assignment: CDR1 SEHNR and CDR2 FQNEAQ (reference sequence). Variable domain in full (rest from reference TRBV7-9 and TRBJ1-2): DTGVSQNPRHKITKRGQNVTFRCDPISEHNRLYWYRQTLGQGPEFLTYFQNEAQLEKSRLLSDRFSAERPKGSFSTLEIQRTEQGDSAMYLCASSLATSYGYTFGSGTRLTVV.

V is TRBV30 and J is TRBJ1-1; D possibly corresponds to TRBD1 (6 bases). Trimming took 2 bases from V and 3 from J, leaving 13 bases between them. The CDR3 totals 14 residues. From germline, CDR1 is GTSNPN and CDR2 SVGIG (reference sequence). CDR3 in amino acids: CAWSLRGADTEAFF. As DNA, the CDR3 is TGTGCCTGGAGTTTGAGGGGGGCAGACACTGAAGCTTTCTTT.

V is TRBV9 and J is TRBJ2-5; D might be TRBD1 (6 bases). This CDR3 comprises 15 residues. The V gene's germline CDR1 is SGDLS and CDR2 YYNGEE. V was clipped by 0 bases and J by 5 bases, with 14 bases between them. DNA of the CDR3: TGTGCCAGCAGCGTAGGACCCTGGGGGCAGGAGACCCAGTACTTC. Translated: CASSVGPWGQETQYF.

With regard to this clone: The junction shows a germline mismatch at one end, possibly a read error. The chain carries TRBV7-7 and TRBJ2-5, with 7 bases fitting TRBD2. The CDR3 contains 14 residues. Germline loops: CDR1 SSHAT, CDR2 FNYEAQ (reference sequence). CDR3 sequence reads: CASSHGGVGETQYF. The CDR3 DNA reads TGTGCTAGCAGCCATGGGGGGGTTGGGGAGACCCAGTACTTC. Drawing the rest from reference TRBV7-7 and TRBJ2-5, the complete variable domain is GAGVSQSPRYKVTKRGQDVTLRCDPISSHATLYWYQQALGQGPEFLTYFNYEAQPDKSGLPSDRFSAERPEGSISTLTIQRTEQRDSAMYRCASSHGGVGETQYFGPGTRLLVL.

The rearrangement uses TRBV30 and TRBJ2-3; the match to TRBD2 covers 11 bases. Germline CDR1 GTSNPN, CDR2 SVGIG (reference sequence). V dropped 1 base and J dropped 4; count of bases not matched to a gene: 10. This CDR3 has 17 amino acids. The CDR3 sequence is CAWSGVLAGGPADTQYF. The CDR3 DNA reads as TGTGCCTGGAGTGGGGTCTTAGCGGGAGGGCCGGCAGATACGCAGTATTTT.

The V gene is TRBV15, the J gene TRBJ2-2, with 8 bases matching TRBD2. Germline V gives CDR1 LNHNV, CDR2 YYDKDF (reference sequence). V lost 1 base, J lost 3 bases, and 7 bases stayed unmatched. CDR3 length equals 17 residues. CDR3 nucleotides: TGTGCCACCAGCAGAGGCGGAAGCGGGAGACACACCGGGGAGCTGTTTTTT. Encoded protein: CATSRGGSGRHTGELFF.

This chain connects TRBV7-2 to TRBJ2-1; D is perhaps TRBD1 or TRBD2 (5 bases each). Looked up from germline, CDR1 is SGHTA and CDR2 is FQGNSA. V lost 5 bases to trimming and J lost 12 bases, with 11 bases between them. The CDR3 covers 11 residues. CDR3 region: CASSNRDVQFF. The CDR3 nucleotides are TGTGCCAGCAGCAACCGGGACGTGCAGTTCTTC.

The rearrangement uses TRBV28 and TRBJ2-7; 10 bases fit TRBD2. CDR1 and CDR2 (germline): MDHEN, SYDVKM. This CDR3 has 13 amino acids. V was pared by 8 bases and J by 7 bases, with 8 bases of the junction left unmatched. DNA for the CDR3: TGTGCCAGCCAGCGGGAGGGACTTTGGGAGCAGTACTTC. Protein: CASQREGLWEQYF.

The rearrangement links TRBV6-6 to TRBJ1-3; 7 nucleotides match TRBD1. Germline assignment: CDR1 MNHNY and CDR2 SVGAGI (reference sequence). The junction had 10 bases not matched to a gene; V was cut back by 7 bases and J by 4 bases. The CDR3 extends over 15 amino acids. Written as DNA, the CDR3 is TGTGCCAGCATCGAACAGGGGTTTTCGGGAAACACCATATATTTT. Its protein is CASIEQGFSGNTIYF.

In this sample, this clone turned up once. The J gene is TRBJ1-5, the V gene TRBV9, with a possible D match to TRBD1 (5 bases). The CDR3 sequence is 16 residues long. Trimming removed 3 bases from V and 0 bases from J, with 13 bases in between. The germline gives CDR1 SGDLS, CDR2 YYNGEE. CDR3 amino acids: CASSAGTEYSNQPQHF. CDR3 nucleotide sequence: TGTGCCAGCAGCGCGGGGACGGAGTATAGCAATCAGCCCCAGCATTTT.